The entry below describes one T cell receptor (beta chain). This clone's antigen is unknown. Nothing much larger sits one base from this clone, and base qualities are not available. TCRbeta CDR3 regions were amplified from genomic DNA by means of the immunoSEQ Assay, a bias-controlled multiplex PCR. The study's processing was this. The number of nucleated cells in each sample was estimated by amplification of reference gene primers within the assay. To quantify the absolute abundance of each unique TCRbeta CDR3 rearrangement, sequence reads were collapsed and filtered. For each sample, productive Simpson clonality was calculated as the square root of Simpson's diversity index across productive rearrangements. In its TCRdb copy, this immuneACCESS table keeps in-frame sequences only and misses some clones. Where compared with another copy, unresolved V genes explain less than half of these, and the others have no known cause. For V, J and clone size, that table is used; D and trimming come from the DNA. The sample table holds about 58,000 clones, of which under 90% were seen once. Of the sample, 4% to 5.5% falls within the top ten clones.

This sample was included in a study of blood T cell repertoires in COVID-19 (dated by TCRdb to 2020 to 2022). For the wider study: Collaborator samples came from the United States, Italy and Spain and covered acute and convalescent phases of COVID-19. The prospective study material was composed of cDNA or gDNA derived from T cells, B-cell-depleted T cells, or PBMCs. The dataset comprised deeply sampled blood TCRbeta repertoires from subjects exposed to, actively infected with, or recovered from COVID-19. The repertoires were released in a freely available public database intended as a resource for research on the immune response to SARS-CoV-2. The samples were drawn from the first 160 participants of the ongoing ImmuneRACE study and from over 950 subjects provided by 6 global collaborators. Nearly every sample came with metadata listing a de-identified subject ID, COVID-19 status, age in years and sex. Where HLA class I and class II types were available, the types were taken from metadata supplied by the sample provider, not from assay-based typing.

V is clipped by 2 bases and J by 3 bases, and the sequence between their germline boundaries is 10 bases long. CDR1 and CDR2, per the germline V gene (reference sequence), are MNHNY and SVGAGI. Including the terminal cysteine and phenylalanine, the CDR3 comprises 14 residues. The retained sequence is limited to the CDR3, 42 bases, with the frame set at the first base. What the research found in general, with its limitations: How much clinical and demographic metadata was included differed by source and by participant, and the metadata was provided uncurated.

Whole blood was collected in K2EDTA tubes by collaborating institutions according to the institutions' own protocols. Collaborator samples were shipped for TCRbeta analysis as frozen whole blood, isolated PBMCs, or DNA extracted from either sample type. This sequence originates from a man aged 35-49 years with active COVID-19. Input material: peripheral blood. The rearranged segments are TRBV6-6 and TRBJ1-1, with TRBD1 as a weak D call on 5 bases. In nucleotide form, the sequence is TGTGCCAGCAGTTACGACAGCTTTTACACTGAAGCTTTCTTT. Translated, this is CASSYDSFYTEAFF.